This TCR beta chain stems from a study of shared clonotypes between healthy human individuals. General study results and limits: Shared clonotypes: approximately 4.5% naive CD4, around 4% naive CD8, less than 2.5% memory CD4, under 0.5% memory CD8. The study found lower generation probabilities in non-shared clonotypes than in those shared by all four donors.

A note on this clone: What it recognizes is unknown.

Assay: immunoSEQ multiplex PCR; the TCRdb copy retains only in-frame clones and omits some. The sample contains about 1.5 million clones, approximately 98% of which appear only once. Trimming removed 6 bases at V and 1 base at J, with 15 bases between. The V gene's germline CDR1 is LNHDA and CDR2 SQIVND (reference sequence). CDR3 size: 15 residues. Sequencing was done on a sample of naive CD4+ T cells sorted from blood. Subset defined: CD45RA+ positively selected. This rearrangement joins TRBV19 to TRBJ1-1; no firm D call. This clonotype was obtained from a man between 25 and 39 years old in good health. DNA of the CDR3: TGTGCCAGTAGCCCCCAGGTGCGGGCGAACACTGAAGCTTTCTTT. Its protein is CASSPQVRANTEAFF. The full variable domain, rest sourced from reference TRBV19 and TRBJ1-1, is DGGITQSPKYLFRKEGQNVTLSCEQNLNHDAMYWYRQDPGQGLRLIYYSQIVNDFQKGDIAEGYSVSREKKESFPLTVTSAQKNPTAFYLCASSPQVRANTEAFFGQGTRLTVV.